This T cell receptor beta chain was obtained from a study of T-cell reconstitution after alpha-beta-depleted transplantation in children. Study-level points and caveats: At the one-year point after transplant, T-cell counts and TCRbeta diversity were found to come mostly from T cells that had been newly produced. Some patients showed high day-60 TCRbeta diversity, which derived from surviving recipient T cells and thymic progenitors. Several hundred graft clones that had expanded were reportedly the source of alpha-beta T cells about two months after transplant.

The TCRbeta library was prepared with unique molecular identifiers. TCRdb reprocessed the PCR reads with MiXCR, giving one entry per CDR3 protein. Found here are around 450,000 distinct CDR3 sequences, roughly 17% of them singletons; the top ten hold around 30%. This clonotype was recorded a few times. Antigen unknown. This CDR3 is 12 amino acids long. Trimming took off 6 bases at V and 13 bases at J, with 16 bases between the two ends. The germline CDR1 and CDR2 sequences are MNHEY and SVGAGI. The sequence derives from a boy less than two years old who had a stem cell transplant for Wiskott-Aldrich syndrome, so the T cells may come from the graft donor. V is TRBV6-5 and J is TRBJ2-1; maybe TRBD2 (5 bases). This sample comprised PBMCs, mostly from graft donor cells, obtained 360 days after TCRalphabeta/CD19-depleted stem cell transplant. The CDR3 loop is CASSHGIRGQFF. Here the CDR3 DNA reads TGTGCCAGCAGCCACGGGATCCGGGGACAGTTCTTC.